The 31 T cell receptor beta chains listed next were all sequenced from one sample in a study of Ad26.COV2.S vaccination and SARS-CoV-2 variants. Treatment described: some 19 received Ad26.COV2.S at low or high dose, single or two shots; a few received placebo; per-sample allocation not given. On day 63 after the first injection, vaccine and placebo recipients gave samples. The method was immunoSEQ multiplex PCR; TCRdb's version includes in-frame clones alone and lacks a portion of them. The sample has 450,000 to 550,000 clones; roughly 89% are singletons. The specimen comprised peripheral blood, sampled in a trial of Ad26.COV2.S vaccine versus placebo. Receptor source: a person between 18 and 59 years old who received the Ad26.COV2.S COVID-19 vaccine or a placebo.

This chain connects TRBV27 to TRBJ2-3; 14 positions match TRBD2. J gave up 6 bases and V 5 bases, and 7 bases lay outside the gene matches. The germline V gene encodes CDR1 MNHEY and CDR2 SMNVEV (reference sequence). The CDR3 runs 16 residues. The CDR3 nucleotides read TGTGCCAGCAGTACCCGGACTAGCGGGGGGTTGGATACGCAGTATTTT. It translates to CASSTRTSGGLDTQYF.

This sequence joins TRBV4-1 and TRBJ1-1; the match to TRBD1 covers 10 bases. Germline V gene data show CDR1 as MGHRA and CDR2 as YSYEKL. The J segment lost 1 base and the V segment lost 8 bases, leaving 13 bases of the junction unmatched. This CDR3 is built from 17 residues. The CDR3 bases are TGCGCCAGCTGCCGGGTCCGGGACAGGGGACCGAACACTGAAGCTTTCTTT. It is translated as CASCRVRDRGPNTEAFF.

V usage is TRBV19 and J usage is TRBJ1-4; 9 bases agree with TRBD1. J gave up 1 base and V 6 bases, and 9 bases lay outside the gene matches. Germline-derived CDR1 and CDR2 are LNHDA and SQIVND (reference sequence). This CDR3 is 17 amino acids long. The chain's CDR3 is CASRRGRDRETNEKLFF. CDR3 DNA: TGTGCCAGTAGACGCGGACGGGACAGGGAAACTAATGAAAAACTGTTTTTT. Combining the CDR3 with reference TRBV19 and TRBJ1-4 gives the whole variable domain DGGITQSPKYLFRKEGQNVTLSCEQNLNHDAMYWYRQDPGQGLRLIYYSQIVNDFQKGDIAEGYSVSREKKESFPLTVTSAQKNPTAFYLCASRRGRDRETNEKLFFGSGTQLSVL.

The chain couples TRBV19 to TRBJ1-2, with unresolved D. The germline gives CDR1 LNHDA, CDR2 SQIVND (reference sequence). V was cut by 4 bases and J by 4 bases, with 10 bases left in between. The length of the CDR3 is 13 residues. The DNA for the CDR3 is TGTGCCAGTAGTAGGAGAGAGTTCTATGGCTACACCTTC. This translates into CASSRREFYGYTF.

This chain uses TRBV5-4 with TRBJ2-2; 12 bases are a match to TRBD2. Germline-derived CDR1 and CDR2 are SGHNT and YYREEE (reference sequence). CDR3 length equals 18 residues. The V segment lost 4 bases and the J segment 7 bases; nucleotides outside the gene matches: 14. In DNA, the CDR3 is TGTGCCAGCAGCCCGAGCGCTAGCGGGAGGGGATCAGGCGGGGAGCTGTTTTTT. Translating gives CASSPSASGRGSGGELFF.

In regard to this clone: Other DNA sequences in the sample encode the same CDR3. This chain connects TRBV7-2 to TRBJ2-6, with D perhaps matching TRBD1 (5 bases). The V gene's germline CDR1 is SGHTA and CDR2 FQGNSA. V was cut by 5 bases and J by 4 bases, with 9 bases left in between. CDR3 size: 14 residues. In nucleotides, the CDR3 is TGTGCCAGCAGCCCAGGGTCCGGGGCCAACGTCCTGACTTTC. This sequence encodes CASSPGSGANVLTF. Variable domain in full (rest from reference TRBV7-2 and TRBJ2-6): GAGVSQSPSNKVTEKGKDVELRCDPISGHTALYWYRQSLGQGLEFLIYFQGNSAPDKSGLPSDRFSAERTGGSVSTLTIQRTQQEDSAVYLCASSPGSGANVLTFGAGSRLTVL.

This rearrangement joins TRBV7-9 to TRBJ1-4; possibly TRBD1 for D (5 bases). Germline CDR1 and CDR2: SEHNR and FQNEAQ (reference sequence). V lost 5 bases and J 11 bases, leaving 18 bases between the germline ends. The CDR3 is 14 amino acids. The CDR3 bases are TGTGCCAGCAGCCCGGCGCCGTTTGGGGGGAAACTGTTTTTT. Translation: CASSPAPFGGKLFF.

The chain has TRBV5-8 and TRBJ2-1, with TRBD1 as a possible D gene (6 bases). Trimming took off 1 base at V and 0 bases at J, with 8 bases between the two ends. The CDR3 has 15 residues. Germline values: CDR1 SGHTS, CDR2 YDEGEE. This CDR3 reads CASSLRGGSYNEQFF. The CDR3 region has the DNA TGTGCCAGCAGCTTGAGAGGGGGCTCCTACAATGAGCAGTTCTTC.

The chain combines TRBV18 with TRBJ1-4; D ambiguous. Trimming shortened V by 3 bases and J by 7 bases, and 15 bases separated the two germline ends. The CDR3 has 15 residues. Germline V gene data show CDR1 as KGHSH and CDR2 as LQKENI. CDR3 sequence reads: CASSPNPWASEKLFF. The CDR3 DNA follows: TGTGCCAGCTCACCTAACCCCTGGGCGAGTGAAAAACTGTTTTTT.

J is TRBJ2-7 and V is TRBV9; TRBD2 matches at 8 bases. This CDR3 comprises 14 residues. The junction had 5 bases not matched to a gene; V was cut back by 0 bases and J by 6 bases. Germline V lookup: CDR1 SGDLS, CDR2 YYNGEE. This chain's CDR3 is CASSVDGRVIEQYV. The CDR3, as DNA: TGTGCCAGCAGCGTAGACGGGAGGGTTATCGAGCAGTACGTC.

The rearrangement uses TRBV6-1 and TRBJ1-1; the match to TRBD1 covers 10 bases. There are 14 residues in the CDR3. Unmatched junction bases numbered 5, after V lost 0 bases and J lost 10 bases. The germline V gene has CDR1 MNHNS and CDR2 SASEGT. CDR3 in DNA: TGTGCCAGCAGTGAAGCTGAGGACAGGGGGGGAGCTTTCTTT. Translating it yields CASSEAEDRGGAFF.

This CDR3 is CASSQRGGTEAFF. The CDR3 DNA is TGTGCCAGCAGCCAAAGGGGGGGAACTGAAGCTTTCTTT. The chain uses TRBV14 and TRBJ1-1; possible D gene TRBD1, 6 bases. The CDR3 length is 13 residues. Germline V gene sequence: CDR1 SGHDN, CDR2 FVKESK. V was trimmed by 2 bases and J by 5 bases, leaving 9 bases between them. Complete variable domain (other parts from reference TRBV14 and TRBJ1-1): EAGVTQFPSHSVIEKGQTVTLRCDPISGHDNLYWYRRVMGKEIKFLLHFVKESKQDESGMPNNRFLAERTGGTYSTLKVQPAELEDSGVYFCASSQRGGTEAFFGQGTRLTVV.

The chain uses TRBV11-2 and TRBJ2-1; D unresolved. Between the trimmed V and J ends, which lost 0 bases and 7 bases, there was a span of 13 bases. CDR3 length: 15 amino acids. From germline, CDR1 is SGHAT and CDR2 FQNNGV. CDR3 DNA sequence: TGTGCCAGCAGCTTAGATCCCAGCGTCCTTAATGAGCAGTTCTTC. It specifies CASSLDPSVLNEQFF.

The chain joins TRBV24-1 to TRBJ2-1; D possibly corresponds to TRBD2 (5 bases). The CDR3 length is 13 residues. The V and J ends lost 3 bases and 8 bases respectively, with 10 bases between them. In germline, CDR1 is KGHDR, CDR2 SFDVKD. CDR3 nucleotides: TGTGCCACCAGTGATGCCCCGCGGGATGAGCAGTTCTTC. It is translated as CATSDAPRDEQFF.

V is TRBV5-1 and J is TRBJ2-1; TRBD2 aligns across 12 bases. CDR1 and CDR2 from the germline V gene are SGHRS and YFSETQ. The V segment lost 5 bases and the J segment 8 bases; nucleotides outside the gene matches: 2. The CDR3 totals 13 residues. In DNA form, the CDR3 reads TGCGCCAGCAGGACTAGCGGGGGTGATGAGCAGTTCTTC. Encoded protein: CASRTSGGDEQFF.

This chain uses TRBV18 with TRBJ2-3, with TRBD1 as a possible D gene (5 bases). The germline V and J ends were trimmed by 4 bases and 4 bases, with 12 bases remaining between them. This CDR3 is 14 amino acids long. Germline assignment: CDR1 KGHSH and CDR2 LQKENI. The chain's CDR3 is CASSLAGYADTQYF. CDR3 nucleotides: TGTGCCAGCTCACTGGCAGGGTATGCAGATACGCAGTATTTT.

The J gene is TRBJ2-7, the V gene TRBV3-1 (or the pseudogene TRBV3-2); TRBD1 is a possible D gene (5 bases). Trimming stripped 2 bases from V and 0 bases from J, with 14 bases between. CDR3 length equals 16 residues. Germline values: CDR1 LGHDT, CDR2 YNNKEL (reference sequence). In DNA form, the CDR3 reads TGTGCCAGCAGCCAAACCCACAGGACGAGCTCCTACGAGCAGTACGTC. As protein: CASSQTHRTSSYEQYV.

In nucleotides, the CDR3 is TGTGCCAGCAGTCACCGGGACATATACTCTGGGGCCAACGTCCTGACTTTC. Encoded protein: CASSHRDIYSGANVLTF. The chain is built from TRBV28 and TRBJ2-6, with D possibly being TRBD1 (6 bases). V was clipped by 5 bases and J by 0 bases, with 14 bases between them. CDR3 length: 17 amino acids. Germline V gene lookup returns CDR1 MDHEN and CDR2 SYDVKM.

This clone has a single count. The V and J genes are TRBV24-1 and TRBJ2-5, with 7 bases lining up with TRBD2. Germline-derived CDR1 and CDR2 are KGHDR and SFDVKD. V lost 0 bases, J lost 4 bases, and 7 bases stayed unmatched. The CDR3 sequence is 16 residues long. The CDR3 region is CATSDLGTPGGETQYF. The DNA for the CDR3 is TGTGCCACCAGTGATTTGGGTACTCCGGGGGGAGAGACCCAGTACTTC.

V is TRBV7-9 and J is TRBJ1-2, with 7 bases that match TRBD1. Germline-derived CDR1 and CDR2 are SEHNR and FQNEAQ (reference sequence). Germline trimming cut 5 bases from V and 4 bases from J; bases unmatched to any gene: 7. This CDR3 is 14 amino acids long. The CDR3 nucleotides read TGTGCCAGCAGCCGGGACAGCCTTTTCTATGGCTACACCTTC. The encoded protein is CASSRDSLFYGYTF.

The gene calls are TRBV3-1 (or the pseudogene TRBV3-2) and TRBJ2-1; D not resolved. From germline, CDR1 is LGHDT and CDR2 YNNKEL (reference sequence). The CDR3 spans 13 residues. V was trimmed by 2 bases and J by 5 bases, leaving 7 bases between them. CDR3 bases: TGTGCCAGCAGCCAATCCGAAAACAATGAGCAGTTCTTC. Its translation: CASSQSENNEQFF.

The chain couples TRBV4-3 to TRBJ2-3; D might be TRBD2 (5 bases). V was trimmed by 0 bases and J by 2 bases, leaving 12 bases between them. This CDR3 spans 16 amino acids. Germline V CDR1 and CDR2: LGHNA, YSLEER. Written as DNA, the CDR3 is TGCGCCAGCAGCCAAGATAGGTGGGAGCTCACAGATACGCAGTATTTT. It translates to CASSQDRWELTDTQYF.

V usage is TRBV11-3 and J usage is TRBJ2-2; 7 positions agree with TRBD2. CDR1 is SGHNT and CDR2 is YENEEA in the germline V gene. J was trimmed by 0 bases and V by 3 bases; bases with no gene match: 4. The CDR3 is 16 residues long. This CDR3 reads CASSFRGDANTGELFF. The CDR3 coding sequence is TGTGCCAGCAGCTTTCGGGGGGACGCGAACACCGGGGAGCTGTTTTTT.

This clone came up a few times. The chain uses TRBV4-2 and TRBJ1-1; D might be TRBD1 (6 bases). CDR3 size: 16 residues. Germline CDR1 is LGHNA and CDR2 is YNFKEQ. The V end was cut by 0 bases, the J end by 4 bases, with 15 bases between. CDR3: CASSQEAPGQITEAFF. CDR3 coding DNA: TGTGCCAGCAGCCAAGAGGCTCCGGGACAAATCACTGAAGCTTTCTTT.

The J gene is TRBJ1-1, the V gene TRBV30; D uncertain. V lost 2 bases and J 1 base, leaving 5 bases between the germline ends. The CDR3 totals 12 residues. CDR1 and CDR2 (germline): GTSNPN, SVGIG (reference sequence). In nucleotides, the CDR3 is TGTGCCTGGAGTCGACAGAACACTGAAGCTTTCTTT. Protein: CAWSRQNTEAFF.

The rearrangement links TRBV5-6 to TRBJ1-1; D is perhaps TRBD1 (6 bases). Germline CDR1 SGHDT, CDR2 YYEEEE. This CDR3 has 13 amino acids. Trimming shortened V by 4 bases and J by 7 bases, and 14 bases separated the two germline ends. The chain's CDR3 is CASSKPTGSEAFF. DNA of the CDR3: TGTGCCAGCAGCAAACCGACAGGCAGTGAAGCTTTCTTT.

Remarks on this clone: The sample has other DNA sequences that encode this CDR3 too. The V and J genes are TRBV7-2 and TRBJ2-1; maybe TRBD1 (6 bases). Per germline, CDR1 SGHTA and CDR2 FQGNSA. This CDR3 is built from 15 residues. The V and J ends lost 4 bases and 0 bases respectively, with 10 bases between them. CDR3 loop: CASSSDSTSYNEQFF. The DNA of the CDR3 is TGTGCCAGCAGCTCGGACAGTACCTCCTACAATGAGCAGTTCTTC.

V gene TRBV12-5 combines with J gene TRBJ2-1; 7 bases agree with TRBD1. The CDR3 has 22 residues. Looked up from germline, CDR1 is LGHNT and CDR2 is FRNRAP. With 0 bases clipped from V and 0 bases from J, the junction kept 20 bases outside the gene matches. CDR3 in amino acids: CASGLVGAAQGYLSSSYNEQFF. CDR3 sequence (DNA): TGTGCTAGTGGTTTGGTGGGGGCTGCACAGGGGTACCTTTCAAGCTCCTACAATGAGCAGTTCTTC.

The chain links TRBV28 to TRBJ2-7; D not certain. The CDR3 has 14 residues. V was cut by 3 bases and J by 0 bases, with 9 bases left in between. Germline V CDR1 and CDR2: MDHEN, SYDVKM. The CDR3 DNA sequence: TGTGCCAGCAGTTTGGACGGAAGCTCCTACGAGCAGTACGTC. It encodes CASSLDGSSYEQYV.

This rearrangement joins TRBV27 to TRBJ2-1; 7 nucleotides align to TRBD1. The CDR3 is 17 amino acids. Germline CDR1 is MNHEY and CDR2 is SMNVEV (reference sequence). Trimming took 3 bases from V and 5 from J; bases not matched to a gene: 13. Written as DNA, the CDR3 is TGTGCCAGCAGTTTGGAAATCGGGACAGCCGCAAACAATGAGCAGTTCTTC. This translates into CASSLEIGTAANNEQFF.

The genes are TRBV4-3 and TRBJ1-2, with D unclear. V gave up 1 base and J gave up 4 bases, with 13 bases separating them. The germline V gene encodes CDR1 LGHNA and CDR2 YSLEER. This CDR3 has 15 residues. CDR3 sequence (DNA): TGCGCCAGCAGCCAAGTGACGAGGGAGGTCTATGGCTACACCTTC. Translation: CASSQVTREVYGYTF.